The rows below give T cell receptor beta chains drawn from one sample of a study of blood T cell repertoires in COVID-19. The repertoire was sequenced with immunoSEQ multiplex PCR; TCRdb's copy has only in-frame clones and lacks some. The table includes 110,000 or so clones, about 88% detected once. The material sequenced was peripheral blood. The receptor set was obtained from a woman in her 70s who had recovered from COVID-19. The CDR3 runs from the conserved cysteine through the conserved F or W. Fields, in order: D gene, clone size, CDR3 length, J gene, V gene, CDR3 protein, CDR3 DNA. The D gene is left open where the match is weak. The size field is filled for only some rows; it gives once, few, many or a size class.

d_gene: TRBD2
abundance: NA
len: 16
j_gene: TRBJ2-7
v_gene: TRBV6-2/TRBV6-3
CDR3aa: CASSLGGAGGSYEQYF
CDR3nt: TGTGCCAGCAGCTTAGGGGGAGCGGGAGGATCCTACGAGCAGTACTTC

d_gene: TRBD2
abundance: NA
len: 15
j_gene: TRBJ2-1
v_gene: TRBV5-1
CDR3aa: CASSLGAGGPNEQFF
CDR3nt: TGCGCCAGCAGCTTGGGGGCGGGAGGGCCTAATGAGCAGTTCTTC

d_gene: TRBD2
abundance: NA
len: 14
j_gene: TRBJ2-1
v_gene: TRBV27
CDR3aa: CASSSSGGYNEQFF
CDR3nt: TGTGCCAGCAGTTCTAGCGGGGGGTACAATGAGCAGTTCTTC

d_gene: TRBD2
abundance: NA
len: 14
j_gene: TRBJ2-5
v_gene: TRBV5-1
CDR3aa: CASSWRGAEETQYF
CDR3nt: TGCGCCAGCAGTTGGCGGGGGGCCGAGGAGACCCAGTACTTC

d_gene: NA
abundance: NA
len: 14
j_gene: TRBJ2-1
v_gene: TRBV3-1/TRBV3-2
CDR3aa: CASTNLARYNEQFF
CDR3nt: TGTGCCAGCACCAACCTAGCACGCTACAATGAGCAGTTCTTC

d_gene: NA
abundance: few
len: 15
j_gene: TRBJ2-7
v_gene: TRBV5-4
CDR3aa: CASSLGRQGLYEQYF
CDR3nt: TGTGCCAGCAGCTTGGGGCGTCAGGGGCTTTACGAGCAGTACTTC

d_gene: TRBD1
abundance: NA
len: 15
j_gene: TRBJ2-1
v_gene: TRBV19
CDR3aa: CASSKNRGPYNEQFF
CDR3nt: TGTGCCAGTAGTAAAAACAGGGGCCCCTACAATGAGCAGTTCTTC

d_gene: NA
abundance: NA
len: 15
j_gene: TRBJ2-7
v_gene: TRBV18
CDR3aa: CASSPGLAEAYEQYF
CDR3nt: TGTGCCAGCTCACCCGGGTTGGCGGAAGCCTACGAGCAGTACTTC

d_gene: NA
abundance: NA
len: 15
j_gene: TRBJ1-1
v_gene: TRBV5-4
CDR3aa: CASSLDTPLNTEAFF
CDR3nt: TGTGCCAGCAGCTTGGACACCCCCTTGAACACTGAAGCTTTCTTT

d_gene: NA
abundance: NA
len: 15
j_gene: TRBJ2-5
v_gene: TRBV18
CDR3aa: CASSPGSQRGQTQYF
CDR3nt: TGTGCCAGCTCGCCCGGAAGCCAGAGAGGGCAGACCCAGTACTTC

d_gene: NA
abundance: NA
len: 16
j_gene: TRBJ1-6
v_gene: TRBV7-2
CDR3aa: CASSLRGDSAGYPLHF
CDR3nt: TGTGCCAGCAGCTTAAGGGGCGACAGCGCTGGCTACCCCCTCCACTTT

d_gene: TRBD1
abundance: NA
len: 12
j_gene: TRBJ1-2
v_gene: TRBV30
CDR3aa: CAWGQGRYGYTF
CDR3nt: TGTGCCTGGGGACAGGGCCGCTATGGCTACACCTTC

d_gene: TRBD1
abundance: few
len: 17
j_gene: TRBJ1-5
v_gene: TRBV10-1
CDR3aa: CASSESAQGAFDQPQHF
CDR3nt: TGCGCCAGCAGTGAGTCTGCGCAGGGGGCTTTCGATCAGCCCCAGCATTTT

d_gene: NA
abundance: NA
len: 12
j_gene: TRBJ2-5
v_gene: TRBV9
CDR3aa: CASSPQQETQYF
CDR3nt: TGTGCCAGCAGCCCCCAACAAGAGACCCAGTACTTC

d_gene: NA
abundance: once
len: 16
j_gene: TRBJ2-3
v_gene: TRBV9
CDR3aa: CASSVGTGLRTDTQYF
CDR3nt: TGTGCCAGCAGCGTAGGGACTGGCCTTCGGACAGATACGCAGTATTTT

d_gene: TRBD2
abundance: NA
len: 11
j_gene: TRBJ2-1
v_gene: TRBV30
CDR3aa: CACGGVNEQFF
CDR3nt: TGTGCATGCGGGGGTGTTAATGAGCAGTTCTTC

d_gene: NA
abundance: NA
len: 15
j_gene: TRBJ1-5
v_gene: TRBV28
CDR3aa: CASQPRGGGNQPQHF
CDR3nt: TGTGCCAGCCAGCCGAGGGGAGGGGGCAATCAGCCCCAGCATTTT

d_gene: NA
abundance: NA
len: 16
j_gene: TRBJ2-2
v_gene: TRBV3-1/TRBV3-2
CDR3aa: CASRLRVGTDTGELFF
CDR3nt: TGTGCCAGCAGGCTCAGGGTTGGGACTGACACCGGGGAGCTGTTTTTT

d_gene: TRBD2
abundance: NA
len: 12
j_gene: TRBJ2-7
v_gene: TRBV29-1
CDR3aa: CSVGGGADEQYF
CDR3nt: TGCAGCGTTGGCGGGGGAGCAGACGAGCAGTACTTC

d_gene: TRBD1
abundance: NA
len: 16
j_gene: TRBJ1-6
v_gene: TRBV19
CDR3aa: CAARTGSSSYNSPLHF
CDR3nt: TGTGCCGCACGGACAGGGTCGAGCTCCTATAATTCACCCCTCCACTTT

d_gene: NA
abundance: NA
len: 16
j_gene: TRBJ1-1
v_gene: TRBV27
CDR3aa: CASSWDIGARNTEAFF
CDR3nt: TGTGCCAGCAGTTGGGACATAGGGGCGCGGAACACTGAAGCTTTCTTT

d_gene: TRBD2
abundance: NA
len: 15
j_gene: TRBJ2-5
v_gene: TRBV3-1/TRBV3-2
CDR3aa: CASSQVFSGRETQYF
CDR3nt: TGTGCCAGCAGCCAAGTGTTCAGCGGGAGAGAGACCCAGTACTTC

d_gene: TRBD1
abundance: NA
len: 18
j_gene: TRBJ2-3
v_gene: TRBV7-2
CDR3aa: CASSLMLAGQGAGDTQYF
CDR3nt: TGTGCCAGCAGCCTAATGCTCGCTGGACAGGGGGCTGGAGATACGCAGTATTTT

d_gene: NA
abundance: NA
len: 14
j_gene: TRBJ2-3
v_gene: TRBV19
CDR3aa: CASSTDRPTDTQYF
CDR3nt: TGTGCCAGTAGTACCGACAGGCCCACAGATACGCAGTATTTT

d_gene: NA
abundance: NA
len: 15
j_gene: TRBJ2-1
v_gene: TRBV24-1
CDR3aa: CATSRTGSGNNEQFF
CDR3nt: TGTGCCACCAGCCGGACAGGTAGCGGGAACAATGAGCAGTTCTTC

d_gene: NA
abundance: once
len: 14
j_gene: TRBJ2-1
v_gene: TRBV3-1/TRBV3-2
CDR3aa: CASSQTQGVHEQFF
CDR3nt: TGTGCCAGCAGCCAAACACAGGGAGTCCATGAGCAGTTCTTC

d_gene: NA
abundance: NA
len: 13
j_gene: TRBJ1-6
v_gene: TRBV15
CDR3aa: CATQGNYNSPLHF
CDR3nt: TGTGCCACCCAGGGAAACTATAATTCACCCCTCCACTTT

d_gene: TRBD2
abundance: NA
len: 17
j_gene: TRBJ2-1
v_gene: TRBV9
CDR3aa: CASSPSPGLAPYNEQFF
CDR3nt: TGTGCCAGCAGCCCCTCACCGGGACTAGCCCCCTACAATGAGCAGTTCTTC

d_gene: NA
abundance: NA
len: 17
j_gene: TRBJ1-4
v_gene: TRBV5-5
CDR3aa: CASSLTGYWATNEKLFF
CDR3nt: TGTGCCAGCAGCTTGACAGGGTATTGGGCAACTAATGAAAAACTGTTTTTT

d_gene: NA
abundance: NA
len: 13
j_gene: TRBJ1-2
v_gene: TRBV7-2
CDR3aa: CASSIRAEGGYTF
CDR3nt: TGTGCCAGCAGTATTCGGGCCGAGGGTGGCTACACCTTC

d_gene: TRBD2
abundance: few
len: 15
j_gene: TRBJ2-5
v_gene: TRBV7-3
CDR3aa: CASSLIPGGQETQYF
CDR3nt: TGTGCCAGCAGCCTAATTCCGGGGGGCCAAGAGACCCAGTACTTC

d_gene: TRBD1
abundance: NA
len: 15
j_gene: TRBJ2-6
v_gene: TRBV28
CDR3aa: CASSSGGAILNVLTF
CDR3nt: TGTGCCAGCAGTTCAGGGGGCGCGATCCTCAACGTCCTGACTTTC

d_gene: TRBD2
abundance: NA
len: 15
j_gene: TRBJ2-7
v_gene: TRBV6-5
CDR3aa: CASSSGLAGAYEQYF
CDR3nt: TGTGCCAGCAGTTCGGGACTAGCGGGAGCCTACGAGCAGTACTTC

d_gene: TRBD2
abundance: NA
len: 15
j_gene: TRBJ2-3
v_gene: TRBV7-9
CDR3aa: CASSFYLAGGETQYF
CDR3nt: TGTGCCAGCAGCTTCTATCTAGCGGGAGGAGAGACGCAGTATTTT

d_gene: TRBD2
abundance: few
len: 16
j_gene: TRBJ2-7
v_gene: TRBV11-2
CDR3aa: CASSGGSGRLSYEQYF
CDR3nt: TGTGCCAGCAGCGGGGGGAGCGGGAGGCTCTCCTACGAGCAGTACTTC

d_gene: NA
abundance: NA
len: 19
j_gene: TRBJ2-7
v_gene: TRBV12-2
CDR3aa: CVSRLVSETRENPPNEQYF
CDR3nt: TGTGTAAGTCGCTTAGTTTCCGAGACTAGGGAAAATCCTCCGAACGAGCAGTACTTC

d_gene: TRBD2
abundance: NA
len: 16
j_gene: TRBJ2-1
v_gene: TRBV3-1/TRBV3-2
CDR3aa: CASSRLSGRGYNEQFF
CDR3nt: TGTGCCAGCAGCCGACTTAGCGGGAGGGGCTACAATGAGCAGTTCTTC

d_gene: NA
abundance: NA
len: 16
j_gene: TRBJ2-7
v_gene: TRBV7-2
CDR3aa: CASSLVSGLALYEQYF
CDR3nt: TGTGCCAGCAGCTTAGTTTCGGGGCTAGCGCTCTACGAGCAGTACTTC

d_gene: NA
abundance: NA
len: 14
j_gene: TRBJ1-1
v_gene: TRBV7-2
CDR3aa: CASSLEAGWTEAFF
CDR3nt: TGTGCCAGCAGCTTAGAGGCAGGGTGGACTGAAGCTTTCTTT

d_gene: NA
abundance: NA
len: 14
j_gene: TRBJ2-7
v_gene: TRBV5-1
CDR3aa: CASSPRGASHEQYF
CDR3nt: TGCGCCAGCAGCCCCCGGGGAGCGTCCCACGAGCAGTACTTC

d_gene: NA
abundance: NA
len: 16
j_gene: TRBJ2-5
v_gene: TRBV7-2
CDR3aa: CASSPRTRTYQETQYF
CDR3nt: TGTGCCAGCAGCCCACGGACTCGAACTTACCAAGAGACCCAGTACTTC

d_gene: NA
abundance: NA
len: 12
j_gene: TRBJ1-5
v_gene: TRBV29-1
CDR3aa: CSVAGANQPQHF
CDR3nt: TGCAGCGTAGCAGGGGCAAATCAGCCCCAGCATTTT

d_gene: NA
abundance: NA
len: 12
j_gene: TRBJ1-2
v_gene: TRBV2
CDR3aa: CASNRLNYGYTF
CDR3nt: TGTGCCAGCAACAGGCTGAACTATGGCTACACCTTC

d_gene: TRBD1
abundance: NA
len: 14
j_gene: TRBJ1-6
v_gene: TRBV19
CDR3aa: CASTPDRGYSPLHF
CDR3nt: TGTGCCAGTACCCCCGACAGGGGGTACTCACCCCTCCACTTT

d_gene: NA
abundance: NA
len: 14
j_gene: TRBJ1-4
v_gene: TRBV24-1
CDR3aa: CATSEGGRTEKLFF
CDR3nt: TGTGCCACCAGTGAGGGGGGGCGTACTGAAAAACTGTTTTTT

d_gene: NA
abundance: NA
len: 11
j_gene: TRBJ2-2
v_gene: TRBV7-2
CDR3aa: CASSKTGELFF
CDR3nt: TGTGCCAGCAGTAAAACCGGGGAGCTGTTTTTT